This is a list of T cell receptor beta chains from one sample in a study of blood T cell repertoires in COVID-19. The method was immunoSEQ multiplex PCR; TCRdb's version includes in-frame clones alone and lacks a portion of them. Of 170,000 or so clones in the sample, more than 70% were seen once. The material sequenced was peripheral blood. The receptor source for this set is a man between 18 and 29 years old with active or convalescent COVID-19. CDR3s include the opening cysteine and the closing phenylalanine or tryptophan. A D gene is named only where the DNA matches it firmly. Only part of the rows carry a size: once, few, many, or a class if the clone is expanded.

D gene,J gene,clone size,V gene,CDR3 protein,CDR3 DNA
-,TRBJ2-5,-,TRBV5-8,CASSLGRGQIGETQYF,TGTGCCAGCAGCTTGGGGAGGGGGCAGATCGGGGAGACCCAGTACTTC
TRBD1,TRBJ2-7,-,TRBV7-2,CASSPRMWDSYSYEQYF,TGTGCCAGCAGCCCAAGGATGTGGGACAGCTACTCCTACGAGCAGTACTTC
TRBD2,TRBJ2-1,-,TRBV11-3,CASSLNGLAAYNEQFF,TGTGCCAGCAGCTTAAACGGGCTAGCGGCTTACAATGAGCAGTTCTTC
-,TRBJ2-3,-,TRBV6-5,CASSYIETQYF,TGTGCCAGCAGTTACATAGAGACGCAGTATTTT
-,TRBJ2-3,-,TRBV11-3,CASSLAGGADTQYF,TGTGCCAGCAGCTTAGCGGGGGGCGCAGATACGCAGTATTTT
TRBD1,TRBJ1-2,-,TRBV9,CASSVSDRGNYGYTF,TGTGCCAGCAGCGTATCGGACAGGGGCAACTATGGCTACACCTTC
-,TRBJ2-7,-,TRBV6-2/TRBV6-3,CASSYSRRGHEQYF,TGTGCCAGCAGTTACTCGAGGCGGGGCCACGAGCAGTACTTC
TRBD1,TRBJ1-2,few,TRBV19,CASSVTSGQVGYGYTF,TGTGCCAGTAGTGTAACTTCGGGACAGGTGGGCTATGGCTACACCTTC
TRBD2,TRBJ2-1,-,TRBV7-6,CASSYWTAAGGDNEQFF,TGTGCCAGCAGCTACTGGACCGCCGCGGGGGGGGACAATGAGCAGTTCTTC
-,TRBJ2-2,-,TRBV6-1,CASSEEGGWTGELFF,TGTGCCAGCAGTGAAGAGGGAGGATGGACCGGGGAGCTGTTTTTT
TRBD1,TRBJ1-2,-,TRBV27,CASLKRGTGTQVDYGYTF,TGTGCCAGCCTCAAGCGAGGGACAGGGACCCAAGTGGACTATGGCTACACCTTC
TRBD1,TRBJ1-6,-,TRBV5-1,CASSSTGNSPLHF,TGCGCCAGCAGCTCGACAGGGAATTCACCCCTCCACTTT
-,TRBJ2-3,-,TRBV7-3,CASSPNGGTDTQYF,TGTGCCAGCAGCCCCAACGGGGGCACAGATACGCAGTATTTT
-,TRBJ1-2,once,TRBV20-1,CSASVERNYGYTF,TGCAGTGCTAGTGTCGAGAGGAACTATGGCTACACCTTC
-,TRBJ2-5,-,TRBV7-2,CASSFQTDTQETQYF,TGTGCCAGCAGCTTCCAGACGGACACACAAGAGACCCAGTACTTC
-,TRBJ2-3,few,TRBV9,CASSVSRTDTQYF,TGTGCCAGCAGCGTATCCAGGACAGATACGCAGTATTTT
TRBD1,TRBJ1-1,-,TRBV19,CASSTGGAFSEAFF,TGTGCCAGTAGTACAGGGGGCGCTTTCTCTGAAGCTTTCTTT
-,TRBJ1-4,-,TRBV5-1,CASSLPSESRTPREKLFF,TGCGCCAGCAGCCTTCCTTCCGAGTCGAGAACCCCAAGAGAAAAACTGTTTTTT
-,TRBJ1-1,-,TRBV14,CASSQGQAYTEAFF,TGTGCCAGCAGCCAGGGGCAGGCTTACACTGAAGCTTTCTTT
TRBD1,TRBJ1-2,-,TRBV5-4,CASSNPGQTNYGYTF,TGTGCCAGCAGCAACCCGGGACAGACTAACTATGGCTACACCTTC
TRBD1,TRBJ1-2,-,TRBV3-1/TRBV3-2,CASSQNRGNYGYTF,TGTGCCAGCAGCCAGAACAGGGGCAACTATGGCTACACCTTC
TRBD1,TRBJ1-2,-,TRBV9,CASSVDWAGGIYGYTF,TGTGCCAGCAGCGTAGATTGGGCAGGGGGCATCTATGGCTACACCTTC
-,TRBJ2-3,-,TRBV28,CASSSPDLITDTQYF,TGTGCCAGCAGCTCCCCCGACTTGATCACAGATACGCAGTATTTT
TRBD2,TRBJ2-1,-,TRBV5-6,CASSLQRGGYYNEQFF,TGTGCCAGCAGCTTGCAGCGGGGGGGCTACTACAATGAGCAGTTCTTC
TRBD1,TRBJ1-1,-,TRBV27,CASSLLFRRQGKDTEAFF,TGTGCCAGCAGTTTACTATTCCGACGACAGGGCAAGGACACTGAAGCTTTCTTT
-,TRBJ2-7,-,TRBV18,CASSPSPQGYEQYF,TGTGCCAGCTCACCATCGCCACAGGGCTACGAGCAGTACTTC
TRBD2,TRBJ2-7,-,TRBV2,CASRAGLAPSYEQYF,TGTGCCAGCAGAGCGGGGCTGGCCCCCTCCTACGAGCAGTACTTC
TRBD2,TRBJ2-1,-,TRBV5-1,CASSVGQLAGDNEQFF,TGCGCCAGCAGCGTTGGGCAGCTAGCGGGAGATAATGAGCAGTTCTTC
-,TRBJ2-7,-,TRBV6-5,CASSISPGGSYEQYF,TGTGCCAGCTCCATCTCGCCGGGGGGCAGCTACGAGCAGTACTTC
-,TRBJ1-6,-,TRBV4-1,CASSQSGSYNSPLHF,TGCGCCAGCAGCCAAAGCGGCTCCTATAATTCACCCCTCCACTTT
TRBD2,TRBJ2-5,-,TRBV6-1,CASSEASGGQETQYF,TGTGCCAGCAGCGAAGCTAGCGGGGGCCAAGAGACCCAGTACTTC
TRBD1,TRBJ2-7,-,TRBV6-5,CASRPPDRVHEQYF,TGTGCCAGCAGGCCCCCGGACAGGGTCCACGAGCAGTACTTC
TRBD2,TRBJ2-1,-,TRBV5-6,CASRFSGGANEQFF,TGTGCCAGCAGATTTAGCGGGGGGGCCAATGAGCAGTTCTTC
-,TRBJ1-4,-,TRBV25-1,CASSSQSTKKLFF,TGTGCCAGCAGTTCCCAATCGACAAAAAAACTGTTTTTT
TRBD1,TRBJ2-7,-,TRBV19,CASRTGPPQYEQYF,TGTGCCAGTAGGACAGGGCCTCCCCAATACGAGCAGTACTTC
-,TRBJ1-2,-,TRBV19,CASSLLRSAYGYTF,TGTGCCAGTAGTCTTCTGAGGAGTGCCTATGGCTACACCTTC
TRBD1,TRBJ1-4,few,TRBV29-1,CSVSRGPANEKLFF,TGCAGCGTCTCCAGGGGGCCTGCTAATGAAAAACTGTTTTTT
TRBD2,TRBJ2-7,-,TRBV4-3,CASSQVQREGQYEQYF,TGCGCCAGCAGCCAGGTACAGCGGGAGGGCCAGTACGAGCAGTACTTC
TRBD1,TRBJ1-5,few,TRBV19,CASSIIGQGELQPQHF,TGTGCCAGTAGTATAATCGGCCAGGGGGAACTTCAGCCCCAGCATTTT
TRBD1,TRBJ1-2,-,TRBV9,CASSVDRGNYGYTF,TGTGCCAGCAGCGTAGACAGGGGTAACTATGGCTACACCTTC
TRBD2,TRBJ2-3,-,TRBV11-3,CASSLRTSGYTDTQYF,TGTGCCAGCAGCTTAAGGACTAGCGGGTACACAGATACGCAGTATTTT
-,TRBJ1-5,-,TRBV12-3/TRBV12-4,CASSRQGNQPQHF,TGTGCCAGCAGCCGACAGGGCAATCAGCCCCAGCATTTT
-,TRBJ2-1,-,TRBV28,CASNGIPWNEQFF,TGTGCCAGCAACGGGATCCCCTGGAATGAGCAGTTCTTC
-,TRBJ1-2,once,TRBV4-3,CASSQDAGQANYGYTF,TGCGCCAGCAGCCAAGACGCAGGCCAAGCTAACTATGGCTACACCTTC
TRBD2,TRBJ2-7,-,TRBV7-9,CASSPGGFYEQYF,TGTGCCAGCAGCCCGGGGGGGTTCTACGAGCAGTACTTC
TRBD2,TRBJ2-3,-,TRBV5-6,CASSILAGRTDTQYF,TGTGCCAGCAGCATACTAGCGGGGCGCACAGATACGCAGTATTTT
-,TRBJ2-3,once,TRBV7-2,CASSLIGLNTDTQYF,TGTGCCAGCAGCTTAATCGGACTAAACACAGATACGCAGTATTTT